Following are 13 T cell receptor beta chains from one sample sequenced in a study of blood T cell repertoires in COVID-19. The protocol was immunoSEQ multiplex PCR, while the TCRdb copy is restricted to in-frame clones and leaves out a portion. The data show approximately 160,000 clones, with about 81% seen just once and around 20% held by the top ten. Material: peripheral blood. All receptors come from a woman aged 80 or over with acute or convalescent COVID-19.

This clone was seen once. CDR3 sequence reads: CASSLVPTTSGSVTQYF. The DNA for the CDR3 is TGTGCCAGCAGCTTAGTACCCACGACTAGCGGGAGCGTTACGCAGTATTTT. The gene calls are TRBV11-2 and TRBJ2-3; 12 bases are a match to TRBD2. V lost 1 base and J lost 8; bases outside the gene matches: 10. This CDR3 is built from 17 residues. Per the germline V gene, CDR1 is SGHAT and CDR2 is FQNNGV.

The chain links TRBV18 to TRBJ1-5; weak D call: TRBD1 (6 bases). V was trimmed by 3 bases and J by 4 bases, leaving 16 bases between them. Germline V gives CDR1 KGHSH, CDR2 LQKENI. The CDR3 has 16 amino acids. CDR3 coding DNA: TGTGCCAGCTCACCCGACACCGGGACAAGAAATCAGCCCCAGCATTTT. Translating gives CASSPDTGTRNQPQHF.

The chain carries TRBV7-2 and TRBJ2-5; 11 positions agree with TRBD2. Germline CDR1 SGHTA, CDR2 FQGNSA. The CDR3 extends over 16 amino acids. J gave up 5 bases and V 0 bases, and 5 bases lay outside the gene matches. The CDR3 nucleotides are TGTGCCAGCAGCTTAGCTAGCGGGAGGGAACGGGAGACCCAGTACTTC. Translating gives CASSLASGRERETQYF. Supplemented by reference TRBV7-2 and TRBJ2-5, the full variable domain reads GAGVSQSPSNKVTEKGKDVELRCDPISGHTALYWYRQSLGQGLEFLIYFQGNSAPDKSGLPSDRFSAERTGGSVSTLTIQRTQQEDSAVYLCASSLASGRERETQYFGPGTRLLVL.

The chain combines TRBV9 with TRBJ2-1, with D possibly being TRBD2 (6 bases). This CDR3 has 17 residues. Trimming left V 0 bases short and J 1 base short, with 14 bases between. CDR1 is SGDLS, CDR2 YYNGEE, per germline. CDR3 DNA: TGTGCCAGCAGCGTAGTGGCAGCGGGTAGATCCTACAATGAGCAGTTCTTC. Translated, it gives CASSVVAAGRSYNEQFF.

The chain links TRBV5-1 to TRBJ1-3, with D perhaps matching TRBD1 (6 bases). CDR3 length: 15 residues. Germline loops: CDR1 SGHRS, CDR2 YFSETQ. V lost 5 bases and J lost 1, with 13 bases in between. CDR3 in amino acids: CASRQGDFSGNTIYF. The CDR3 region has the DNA TGCGCCAGCAGACAGGGTGATTTTTCTGGAAACACCATATATTTT.

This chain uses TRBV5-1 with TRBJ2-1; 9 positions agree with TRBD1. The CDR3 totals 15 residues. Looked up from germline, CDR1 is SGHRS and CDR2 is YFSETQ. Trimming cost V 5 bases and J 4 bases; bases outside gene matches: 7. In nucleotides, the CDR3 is TGCGCCAGCAGTTCAGGACAGGGGTTTTACAATGAGCAGTTCTTC. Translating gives CASSSGQGFYNEQFF.

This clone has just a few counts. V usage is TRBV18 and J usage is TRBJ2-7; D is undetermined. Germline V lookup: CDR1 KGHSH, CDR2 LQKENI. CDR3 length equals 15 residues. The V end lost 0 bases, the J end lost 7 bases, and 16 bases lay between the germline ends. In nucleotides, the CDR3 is TGTGCCAGCTCACCACCGTCTGTAACTCGTACGGAGCAGTACTTC. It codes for CASSPPSVTRTEQYF.

The CDR3 DNA sequence: TGTGCCAGCAGCTTGATTCCCGGGGATCCCTATGGCTACACCTTC. This gives the protein CASSLIPGDPYGYTF. The chain recombines TRBV11-2 with TRBJ1-2; D gene ambiguous. The CDR3 contains 15 residues. V lost 3 bases and J lost 4, with 15 bases in between. Germline CDR1 SGHAT, CDR2 FQNNGV.

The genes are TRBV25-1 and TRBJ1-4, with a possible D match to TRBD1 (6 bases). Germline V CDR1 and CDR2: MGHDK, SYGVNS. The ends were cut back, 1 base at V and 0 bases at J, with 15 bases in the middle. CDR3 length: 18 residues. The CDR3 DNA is TGTGCCAGCAGTGAATGGGAAGGGACACCGGCAACTAATGAAAAACTGTTTTTT. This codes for CASSEWEGTPATNEKLFF.

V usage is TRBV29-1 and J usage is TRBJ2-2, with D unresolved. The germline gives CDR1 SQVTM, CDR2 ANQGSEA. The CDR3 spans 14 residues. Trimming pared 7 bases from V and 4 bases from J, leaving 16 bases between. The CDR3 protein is CSGSVLRGTGELFF. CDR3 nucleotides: TGCAGCGGTTCGGTTCTACGTGGCACCGGGGAGCTGTTTTTT.

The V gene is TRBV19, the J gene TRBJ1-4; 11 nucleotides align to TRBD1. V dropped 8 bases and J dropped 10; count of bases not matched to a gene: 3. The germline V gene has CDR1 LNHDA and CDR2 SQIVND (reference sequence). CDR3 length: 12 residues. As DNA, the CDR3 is TGTGCCAGTTGGACAGGGGGCTCAAAACTGTTTTTT. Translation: CASWTGGSKLFF. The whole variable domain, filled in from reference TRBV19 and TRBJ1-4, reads DGGITQSPKYLFRKEGQNVTLSCEQNLNHDAMYWYRQDPGQGLRLIYYSQIVNDFQKGDIAEGYSVSREKKESFPLTVTSAQKNPTAFYLCASWTGGSKLFFGSGTQLSVL.

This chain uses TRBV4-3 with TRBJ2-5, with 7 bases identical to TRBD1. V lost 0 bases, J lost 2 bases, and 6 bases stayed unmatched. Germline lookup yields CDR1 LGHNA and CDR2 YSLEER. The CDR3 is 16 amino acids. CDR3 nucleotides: TGCGCCAGCAGCCAAGAGCACAGGGGTATTCAAGAGACCCAGTACTTC. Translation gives CASSQEHRGIQETQYF.

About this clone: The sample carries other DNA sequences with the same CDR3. The CDR3 region has the DNA TGTGCCAGCAGTCTCGGCACTGAAGCTTTCTTT. It codes for CASSLGTEAFF. The chain employs TRBV6-2 or TRBV6-3 and TRBJ1-1, with D hard to call. Deletions cut 5 bases from V and 4 bases from J, with 5 bases between. The CDR3 is 11 residues long. The V gene's germline CDR1 is MNHEY and CDR2 SVGEGT.